A selection of T cell receptor beta chains follows, all from one sample in a study of identical twins. TCRdb reanalysed the 5' RACE reads using MiXCR and keeps one entry per CDR3 protein. The table includes 570,000 or so distinct CDR3 sequences, roughly 9.5% detected once. The data also belong to a second study, concerning yellow fever vaccine responses in identical twins.

The sequenced sample was PBMCs. These receptors all come from a woman in her late teens or twenties in good health. Both conserved end residues are part of each CDR3. The D gene is left open where the match is weak. The size of a clone is reported for some rows only, either as once, few or many, or as a class for expanded clones.

J gene,clone size,D gene,V gene,CDR3 DNA,CDR3 protein
TRBJ2-3,.,.,TRBV20-1,TGCAGTGCTAGGCCTTTACACAGCACAGATACGCAGTATTTT,CSARPLHSTDTQYF
TRBJ2-7,few,TRBD2,TRBV6-1,TGTGCCACCATGGGGAGGGGACGAAAAATCCACGAGCAGTACTTC,CATMGRGRKIHEQYF
TRBJ2-1,.,.,TRBV25-1,TGTGCCAGCACCCTCGAGAGGGGAACTACACGCAATGAGCAGTTCTTC,CASTLERGTTRNEQFF
TRBJ1-1,.,.,TRBV12-3/TRBV12-4,TGTGCCAGCAGTTTAAGCGGCATACCGGAGGGAGCTTTCTTT,CASSLSGIPEGAFF
TRBJ1-5,few,.,TRBV6-2/TRBV6-3,TGTGCCAGCAATAATGGACGGGGAAGCAATCAGCCCCAGCATTTT,CASNNGRGSNQPQHF
TRBJ1-4,.,.,TRBV29-1,TGCAGCGCCAGAGAGGGAGAAAAACTGTTTTTT,CSAREGEKLFF
TRBJ2-3,few,.,TRBV12-3/TRBV12-4,TGTGCCAGCAGTTTCCAGAAGGGATGGTCCACAGATACGCAGTATTTT,CASSFQKGWSTDTQYF
TRBJ2-4,many,.,TRBV11-2,TGTGCCAGCAGCCCCCAGAAGAATAAAAACATTCAGTACTTC,CASSPQKNKNIQYF
TRBJ1-5,few,.,TRBV27,TGTGCCAGCAGTTTCCGCAGGGCCAGTAATCAGCCCCAGCATTTT,CASSFRRASNQPQHF
TRBJ2-7,once,TRBD1,TRBV7-9,TGTGCCAGCAGCTTAGGGGGACAGGGGAGCGACGAGCAGTACTTC,CASSLGGQGSDEQYF
TRBJ2-7,many,.,TRBV10-3,TGTGCCATCAGTGGTGGAGGGTACGAGCAGTACTTC,CAISGGGYEQYF
TRBJ2-5,many,TRBD2,TRBV20-1,TGCAGTGCCCCCTCCGGACTAGCGGGAGAGACCCAGTACTTC,CSAPSGLAGETQYF
TRBJ1-1,many,.,TRBV12-3/TRBV12-4,TGTGCCAGCAGTTTGATATCAGGAGGTATGAACACTGAAGCTTTCTTT,CASSLISGGMNTEAFF
TRBJ2-3,.,TRBD1,TRBV5-1,TGCGCCAGCAGCTTGGGACAGGGATCTGGTACGCAGTATTTT,CASSLGQGSGTQYF
TRBJ2-1,few,.,TRBV5-1,TGCGCCAGCAGCATGGCCGGGACAAACTACAATGAGCAGTTCTTC,CASSMAGTNYNEQFF
TRBJ2-3,.,.,TRBV10-3,TGTGCCATCAGTTACACAGATACGCAGTATTTT,CAISYTDTQYF
TRBJ2-4,many,.,TRBV15,TGTGCCACCAGCAGAAAAGTGGCCGGCAACCGAAACATTCAGTACTTC,CATSRKVAGNRNIQYF
TRBJ2-3,.,.,TRBV14,TGTGCCAGCAGCCAAAACCGGGACCCAAAGACCCAGTATTTT,CASSQNRDPKTQYF
TRBJ2-7,few,.,TRBV7-2,TGTGCCAGCAGCTTATATGGGGGCGCCAACGAGCAGTACTTC,CASSLYGGANEQYF
TRBJ2-5,.,TRBD1,TRBV7-9,TGTGCCAGCGCACCTCGGACAGGCGACTTAAAAGAGACCCAGTACTTC,CASAPRTGDLKETQYF
TRBJ2-5,.,.,TRBV7-9,TGTGCCAGCAGCACTTCACGACAAGGGGTCGACCAAGAGACCCAGTACTTC,CASSTSRQGVDQETQYF
TRBJ2-7,.,.,TRBV7-5,.,CISVPEAKGFNEQYF
TRBJ1-1,many,.,TRBV6-5,TGTGCCAGCAGTTACGGCCCGGTAGGGACTGAAGCTTTCTTT,CASSYGPVGTEAFF
TRBJ2-3,.,TRBD2,TRBV12-3/TRBV12-4,TGTGCCAGCACCCTCGTAGCGGGGGGCCAGGATACGCAGTATTTT,CASTLVAGGQDTQYF
TRBJ2-1,many,TRBD1,TRBV13,TGTGCCAGCAGCAAGGGGGACAGGGGGTTTTACAATGAGCAGTTCTTC,CASSKGDRGFYNEQFF
TRBJ2-2,.,.,TRBV5-5,TGTGCCAGCAGGACATATCAGGGTTCCGGGGAGCTGTTTTTT,CASRTYQGSGELFF
TRBJ2-7,.,TRBD1,TRBV6-5,TGTGCCAGCAGTTACCCACAGGGGGTACCCTACGAGCAGTACTTC,CASSYPQGVPYEQYF
TRBJ2-7,few,.,TRBV7-8,TGTGCCAGCAGCTCGGAACCCTACGAGCAGTACTTC,CASSSEPYEQYF
TRBJ2-2,few,TRBD1,TRBV24-1,TGTGCCACCAGTGAACTAGGACAGGGCAGCACCGGGGAGCTGTTTTTT,CATSELGQGSTGELFF